Listed below are T cell receptor beta chains from one sample, sequenced in a study of monozygotic twins with inflammatory bowel disease. Following a re-call of the 5' RACE reads, TCRdb has one entry per CDR3 protein and lacks DNA. The record lists 330,000 or so distinct CDR3 sequences, of which the ten most abundant hold around 2%. Sequences were obtained from blood. The receptors come from a human donor with ulcerative colitis or Crohn's disease, or a healthy co-twin of an affected twin (not recorded which). The CDR3 runs from the conserved cysteine through the conserved F or W.

>14|TRBJ2-7|TRBV12-3/TRBV12-4
CASSFGGWFYEQYF
>15|TRBJ1-5|TRBV2
CASSEGGGRIQPQHF
>16|TRBJ2-5|TRBV7-8
CASSHPTVGGTETQYF
>13|TRBJ2-1|TRBV2
CASRADRYNEQFF
>17|TRBJ2-2|TRBV5-1
CASSLRTSPMGTGELFF
>16|TRBJ2-7|TRBV4-1
CASSQELGAASYEQYF
>13|TRBJ2-1|TRBV7-2
CASSPRRANEQFF
>14|TRBJ2-2|TRBV20-1
CSALAEANTGELFF
>14|TRBJ1-1|TRBV29-1
CSVVRDTLNTEAFF
>16|TRBJ2-1|TRBV5-1
CASSLRAGVKLNEQFF
>13|TRBJ2-7|TRBV20-1
CSAGLAGTYEQYF
>14|TRBJ2-7|TRBV5-1
CASSFWDGAYEQYF
>16|TRBJ1-2|TRBV7-3
CASSLTRDLGLYGYTF
>16|TRBJ1-5|TRBV4-3
CASSQDIGAGRQPQHF
>16|TRBJ2-2|TRBV6-2/TRBV6-3
CASSYSRDRITGELFF
>16|TRBJ2-5|TRBV7-9
CASSLVTLTVKETQYF
>12|TRBJ2-7|TRBV27
CATRDRSGEQYF
>12|TRBJ1-1|TRBV2
CASSEQGTEAFF
>16|TRBJ2-2|TRBV4-2
CASSRSPTTDTGELFF
>14|TRBJ1-1|TRBV3-1
CASSQDRGVAEAFF
>14|TRBJ2-2|TRBV27
CASPWTLNTGELFF
>13|TRBJ1-1|TRBV7-8
CASKARQPNEAFF
>15|TRBJ2-1|TRBV5-1
CASSLGLEPYNEQFF
>14|TRBJ2-7|TRBV10-3
CAISVDSLTYEQYF
>15|TRBJ2-7|TRBV15
CATSRDKGGGNEQYF
>12|TRBJ2-7|TRBV20-1
CSAIPGHYEQYF
>16|TRBJ2-3|TRBV7-2
CASSSPGSIGTDTQYF
>14|TRBJ2-1|TRBV15
CATSRTGYINEQFF
>13|TRBJ1-5|TRBV28
CASSFVGAQPQHF